A single sample gave rise to the 18 T cell receptor beta chains below, sequenced in a study of glioma-infiltrating T cells. TCR alpha and beta CDR3 regions were amplified from RNA using iRepertoire nested multiplex PCR. MiXCR was run by TCRdb on the multiplex PCR reads, yielding one entry per CDR3 protein. The repertoire holds around 350,000 distinct CDR3 sequences, with approximately 42% as singletons. Sequenced material: glioma tissue, nonneoplastic brain tissue, or PBMCs (not recorded which). The receptors stem from a human donor with low-grade glioma or glioblastoma, undergoing nonglioma brain surgery, or in good health (not recorded which).

This clonotype was observed many times. The rearrangement links TRBV25-1 to TRBJ1-2, with unresolved D. Germline V CDR1 and CDR2: MGHDK, SYGVNS. CDR3 length: 14 residues. Between the trimmed V and J ends, which lost 2 bases and 3 bases, there was a span of 10 bases. As DNA, the CDR3 is TGTGCCAGCAGTGAAGATCCGGAAGACTATGGCTACACCTTC. Translated, it gives CASSEDPEDYGYTF.

In its sample, this clonotype was seen many times. The chain has TRBV28 and TRBJ2-6; no firm D call. The CDR3 is made up of 16 amino acids. Looked up from germline, CDR1 is MDHEN and CDR2 is SYDVKM. Deletions cut 2 bases from V and 2 bases from J, with 10 bases between. CDR3 in DNA: TGTGCCAGCAGTTTAAGAGGTTGGACTGGGGCCAACGTCCTGACTTTC. This sequence encodes CASSLRGWTGANVLTF.

This clonotype was seen more than once but under ten times. The V and J genes are TRBV20-1 and TRBJ2-1, with TRBD2 matching 10 bases. Per germline, CDR1 DFQATT and CDR2 SNEGSKA (reference sequence). The CDR3 consists of 15 residues. The CDR3 loop is CSVDGTLAGENEQFF. DNA for the CDR3: TGCAGCGTTGATGGGACGCTAGCGGGAGAGAATGAGCAGTTCTTC.

The V gene is TRBV28, the J gene TRBJ1-2, with D maybe TRBD1 (5 bases). CDR1 is MDHEN and CDR2 is SYDVKM in the germline V gene. The CDR3 is made up of 14 amino acids. Trimming shortened V by 4 bases and J by 0 bases, and 9 bases separated the two germline ends. CDR3 DNA: TGTGCCAGCAGTTACGGGACTCCTAACTATGGCTACACCTTC. Translated, it gives CASSYGTPNYGYTF.

This clonotype was seen a handful of times. This rearrangement joins TRBV6-2 or TRBV6-3 to TRBJ1-2, with D hard to call. Looked up from germline, CDR1 is MNHEY and CDR2 is SVGEGT. Trimming took off 2 bases at V and 2 bases at J, with 9 bases between the two ends. The CDR3 sequence is 14 residues long. The CDR3 region has the DNA TGTGCCAGCAGTTACCGACTCCCGAACTATGGCTACACCTTC. It translates to CASSYRLPNYGYTF.

This clonotype was detected once. Its ends do not fully match the called genes, so a read error is possible. This chain links TRBV7-2 with TRBJ1-2, with 10 bases fitting TRBD1. The CDR3 has 15 residues. Germline CDR1 and CDR2: SGHTA and FQGNSA. The CDR3 DNA is TGTGCCAGCAGCTCGACAGGGGGCGCGGGTTATGGCTTCACCTTC. Encoded protein: CASSSTGGAGYGFTF.

This clonotype was seen only once. Germline is not matched at one junction end, which may reflect a read error. This chain links TRBV7-2 with TRBJ2-7; D gene unclear. This CDR3 has 14 amino acids. Germline V lookup: CDR1 SGHTA, CDR2 FQGNSA. The DNA for the CDR3 is TGCGCCAGCAGACGCTCACAAAGCTCCTACGAGCAGTACTTC. It specifies CASRRSQSSYEQYF. Based on the CDR3 plus reference TRBV7-2 and TRBJ2-7, the full variable domain is GAGVSQSPSNKVTEKGKDVELRCDPISGHTALYWYRQSLGQGLEFLIYFQGNSAPDKSGLPSDRFSAERTGGSVSTLTIQRTQQEDSAVYLCASRRSQSSYEQYFGPGTRLTVT.

V gene TRBV7-2 combines with J gene TRBJ2-3; the D is unclear. Germline assignment: CDR1 SGHTA and CDR2 FQGNSA. The CDR3 spans 12 residues. The germline V and J ends were trimmed by 2 bases and 8 bases, with 8 bases remaining between them. The DNA for the CDR3 is TGTGCCAGCAGCTTACCTGGTACTACGCAGTATTTT. As protein: CASSLPGTTQYF.

This clonotype appeared many times. V usage is TRBV6-1 and J usage is TRBJ2-7, with 8 bases identical to TRBD2. The germline CDR1 and CDR2 sequences are MNHNS and SASEGT. The CDR3 is 16 residues long. V lost 6 bases and J lost 0; bases outside the gene matches: 10. The CDR3 DNA reads as TGTGCCAGCAGCCCACAACGGGGGGGCGTCTCCTACGAGCAGTACTTC. Protein sequence: CASSPQRGGVSYEQYF.

With regard to this clonotype: Germline is not matched at one junction end, which may reflect a read error. The V gene is TRBV20-1, the J gene TRBJ1-3, with 7 nucleotides matching TRBD1. CDR1 and CDR2 from the germline V gene are DFQATT and SNEGSKA (reference sequence). The CDR3 runs 15 residues. The CDR3 loop is CSAREIRGLGSTIYF. The CDR3 DNA sequence: TGCAGTGCTAGAGAGATAAGGGGGCTTGGAAGCACCATATATTTT.

With respect to this clonotype: This clone may be a read error of a much larger clone one base away. V usage is TRBV6-1 and J usage is TRBJ2-1; weak D call: TRBD2 (6 bases). Trimming shortened V by 6 bases and J by 3 bases, and 21 bases separated the two germline ends. This CDR3 contains 17 residues. From germline, CDR1 is MNHNS and CDR2 SASEGT. CDR3 nucleotides: TGTGCCAGCAGCCCAATAGCGGTCGACAACTTCTACAATGAGCAGTTCTTC. This sequence encodes CASSPIAVDNFYNEQFF.

Ten or more counts support this clonotype. The rearrangement links TRBV28 to TRBJ2-7, with 9 bases that match TRBD1. Per the germline V gene, CDR1 is MDHEN and CDR2 is SYDVKM. The CDR3 totals 13 residues. With 10 bases clipped from V and 5 bases from J, the junction kept 9 bases outside the gene matches. The DNA for the CDR3 is TGTGCCACCCTGGGACAGGGCTTCCACGAGCAGTACTTC. As protein: CATLGQGFHEQYF.

In its sample, this clonotype was seen a few times. V and J are TRBV28 and TRBJ1-1, with 7 nucleotides matching TRBD1. CDR1 and CDR2 from the germline V gene are MDHEN and SYDVKM. The length of the CDR3 is 16 residues. V trimming: 2 bases; J trimming: 1 base; junction bases outside the gene matches: 7. CDR3 loop: CASSLGPGGTNTEAFF. The CDR3 DNA reads as TGTGCCAGCAGTTTAGGCCCAGGGGGGACGAACACTGAAGCTTTCTTT. Drawing the rest from reference TRBV28 and TRBJ1-1, the complete variable domain is DVKVTQSSRYLVKRTGEKVFLECVQDMDHENMFWYRQDPGLGLRLIYFSYDVKMKEKGDIPEGYSVSREKKERFSLILESASTNQTSMYLCASSLGPGGTNTEAFFGQGTRLTVV.

Details on this clonotype: This sequence may be a read error, since a much larger clone differs from it by one base. The genes are TRBV6-5 and TRBJ1-1, with unresolved D. CDR3 length equals 11 residues. CDR1 is MNHEY and CDR2 is SVGAGI in the germline V gene. CDR3 residues: CASKARTEASF. The DNA for the CDR3 is TGTGCCAGCAAGGCGCGAACTGAAGCTTCCTTT.

The chain is built from TRBV7-9 and TRBJ2-1; D is undetermined. Germline V gene data show CDR1 as SEHNR and CDR2 as FQNEAQ (reference sequence). This CDR3 comprises 12 residues. The germline V and J ends were trimmed by 6 bases and 6 bases, with 9 bases remaining between them. Here the CDR3 reads CASRGRSNEQFF. CDR3 in DNA: TGTGCCAGCAGGGGCAGGTCCAATGAGCAGTTCTTC.

This chain links TRBV6-5 with TRBJ2-7; D is undetermined. V was cut by 7 bases and J by 7 bases, with 17 bases left in between. This CDR3 has 13 amino acids. Germline values: CDR1 MNHEY, CDR2 SVGAGI. The CDR3 sequence: CASISSSYNEQYF. In nucleotides, the CDR3 is TGTGCCAGCATTTCAAGCTCCTACAATGAGCAGTACTTC.

The V call is TRBV27, the J call TRBJ1-1; TRBD1 is a possible D gene (6 bases). CDR3 length: 15 amino acids. Per germline, CDR1 MNHEY and CDR2 SMNVEV (reference sequence). Trimming took 5 bases from V and 4 from J, leaving 17 bases between them. CDR3 nucleotides: TGTGCCAGCAGTCTTCCGGGACAAATGAGCACTGAAGCTTTCTTT. Translated, it gives CASSLPGQMSTEAFF.

Comment on this clonotype: Given a much more abundant clone one base away, this may be a read error. The CDR3 ends on some other residue instead of the conserved phenylalanine or tryptophan, so this is likely a read error. The chain joins TRBV6-2 or TRBV6-3 to TRBJ2-5; 7 bases line up with TRBD1. The CDR3 covers 14 residues. After removal of 2 bases from V and 3 bases from J, the junction contained 3 bases not matched to a gene. The germline CDR1 and CDR2 sequences are MNHEY and SVGEGT. In DNA, the CDR3 is TGTGCCAGCAGTTACAGGGACAGAAAAGAGACCCAGTACTCC. It translates to CASSYRDRKETQYS.